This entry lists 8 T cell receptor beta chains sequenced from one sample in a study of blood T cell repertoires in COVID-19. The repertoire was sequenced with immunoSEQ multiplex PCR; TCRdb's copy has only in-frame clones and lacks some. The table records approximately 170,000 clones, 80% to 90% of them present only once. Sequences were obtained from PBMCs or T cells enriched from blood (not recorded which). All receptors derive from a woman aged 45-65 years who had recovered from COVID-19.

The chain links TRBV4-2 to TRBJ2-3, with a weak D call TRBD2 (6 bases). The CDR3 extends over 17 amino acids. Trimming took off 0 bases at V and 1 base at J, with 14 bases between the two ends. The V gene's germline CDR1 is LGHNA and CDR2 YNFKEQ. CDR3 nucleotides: TGTGCCAGCAGCCAAGATGTGCGGGGAGTTGGCACAGATACGCAGTATTTT. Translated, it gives CASSQDVRGVGTDTQYF.

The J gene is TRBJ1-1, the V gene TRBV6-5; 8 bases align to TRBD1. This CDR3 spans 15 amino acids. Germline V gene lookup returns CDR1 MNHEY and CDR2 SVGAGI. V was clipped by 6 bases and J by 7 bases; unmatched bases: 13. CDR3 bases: TGTGCCAGCAGACCTCGACAGGGGAAGATGCATGAAGCTTTCTTT. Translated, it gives CASRPRQGKMHEAFF.

The DNA of the CDR3 is TGTGCCAGCAGAATCGGGGGGACCCCCCGAAACACTGAAGCTTTCTTT. Translated, it gives CASRIGGTPRNTEAFF. The rearrangement links TRBV28 to TRBJ1-1; D possibly corresponds to TRBD1 (5 bases). Trimming removed 6 bases at V and 2 bases at J, with 19 bases between. CDR3 size: 16 residues. Germline V gene data show CDR1 as MDHEN and CDR2 as SYDVKM.

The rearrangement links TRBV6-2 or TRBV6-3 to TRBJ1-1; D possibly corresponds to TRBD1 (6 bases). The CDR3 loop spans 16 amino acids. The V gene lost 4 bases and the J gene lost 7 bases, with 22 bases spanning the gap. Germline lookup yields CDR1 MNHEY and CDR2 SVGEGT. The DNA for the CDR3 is TGTGCCAGCAGTTCCGACAGGAAACGGTCCCGCTTTGAAGCTTTCTTT. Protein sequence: CASSSDRKRSRFEAFF.

This CDR3 is CASSLGGTSGRGDTQYF. The CDR3 bases are TGTGCCAGCAGCTTAGGAGGGACTAGCGGGAGAGGAGATACGCAGTATTTT. V usage is TRBV7-2 and J usage is TRBJ2-3; 14 bases map to TRBD2. Unmatched junction bases numbered 5, after V lost 1 base and J lost 5 bases. The CDR3 is made up of 17 amino acids. Germline V gene sequence: CDR1 SGHTA, CDR2 FQGNSA.

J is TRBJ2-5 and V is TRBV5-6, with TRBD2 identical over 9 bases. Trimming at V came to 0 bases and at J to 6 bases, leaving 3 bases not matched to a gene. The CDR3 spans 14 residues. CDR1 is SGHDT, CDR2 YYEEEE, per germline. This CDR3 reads CASSLGSGGQTQYF. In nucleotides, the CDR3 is TGTGCCAGCAGCTTGGGTAGCGGGGGACAGACCCAGTACTTC.

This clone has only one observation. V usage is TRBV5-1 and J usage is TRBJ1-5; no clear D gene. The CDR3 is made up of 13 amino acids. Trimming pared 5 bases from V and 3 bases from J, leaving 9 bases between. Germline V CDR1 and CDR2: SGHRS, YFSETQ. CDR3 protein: CASSSGDNQPQHF. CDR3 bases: TGCGCCAGCAGTTCGGGAGACAATCAGCCCCAGCATTTT.

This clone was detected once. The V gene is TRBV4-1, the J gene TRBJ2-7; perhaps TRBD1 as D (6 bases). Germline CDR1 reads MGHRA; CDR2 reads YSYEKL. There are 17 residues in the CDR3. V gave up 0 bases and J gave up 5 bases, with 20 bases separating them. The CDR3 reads CASSQEDGTILDHEQYF. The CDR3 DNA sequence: TGCGCCAGCAGCCAAGAAGACGGGACAATTTTGGACCACGAGCAGTACTTC.